This T cell receptor beta chain was sequenced in a study of T cell responses to AZD1222 COVID-19 vaccine (dated by TCRdb to about 2021). Study-wide context: A total of over 230 trial participants underwent TCR sequencing, of whom about 200 had received two doses of AZD1222 and some 25 had received two doses of the MenACWY control vaccine. Trial participants were enrolled by age into subgroups of 18-55, 56-69 and 70-plus years, and 148, 28 and 57 TCR-sequenced participants, respectively, were included in these subgroups.

This specimen's time point label, interpreted: about 28 days (+/-7) after the second vaccine dose. Because spike-specific TCR depth and breadth did not differ between the two schedules, AZD1222 recipients who got a second dose at roughly 4 weeks were pooled with those who got a second dose at roughly 12 weeks. Samples from vaccinated people were obtained from the UK trials COV001 and COV002, which included a single-blind randomized controlled phase 2/3 trial of AZD1222 (ChAdOx1 nCoV-19) in healthy adults. Trial participant PBMC samples were collected at day 0 and day 28 after the second dose for TCRbeta chain sequencing. Results the study describes overall, beyond this receptor: Most participants were white British and females outnumbered males, and the authors suggested that clonal diversity may have been underestimated. In the small 56-69-year group, the increase in depth fell short of significance, most likely because of low power. Reportedly, close to half of the unique spike-specific TCRs recognized epitopes lying outside the regions that are mutated in the B.1.351 and B.1.1.7 variants. The whole spike protein was spanned by vaccine-associated CD4 TCRs, and dominant responses were seen in regions 160-218 and 743-854. After two AZD1222 doses, both the breadth and the depth of spike-specific TCRs were significantly higher than at day 0 and than in MenACWY recipients. Only five or six AZD1222 recipients were SARS-CoV-2 seropositive at baseline, limiting conclusions about previously exposed vaccinees. Because no samples from the day 14 peak response were available, repertoires could be characterized only after the peak T cell response.

The germline V gene supplies CDR1 SNHLY and CDR2 FYNNEI. The CDR3 sequence holds 15 residues, the cysteine and phenylalanine included. The read is trimmed to its CDR3 DNA, 45 bases read in frame from base 1. After removal of 3 bases from V and 6 bases from J, the junction retains 6 bases not matched to a gene. A note on this clone: Its antigen is unknown. Nothing much larger sits one base from this clone, and base qualities are not available.

The CDR3 regions of human TCRbeta chains were analyzed by immunosequencing. The original methods were these. TCRs in the repertoires were compared against a reference library of SARS-CoV-2-specific TCRs that had been generated with the MIRA antigen-specificity platform. Breadth meant the fraction of unique TCRs that were SARS-CoV-2-associated, whereas depth meant the fraction of total T cells that were SARS-CoV-2-associated. Using the MIRA data, each spike-specific TCR was assigned both to the spike region to which the TCR was reactive and to a CD4 or CD8 class. Log10-transformed breadth and depth values were compared by one-way ANOVA with Sidak's multiple comparisons tests. TCRdb re-hosts the immuneACCESS table, in-frame sequences only. Its copies lack some clones; in the studies checked, an unresolved V gene accounts for under half of them, and the cause for the rest is not known. D and trimming come from the DNA, and the V and J calls and clone size come from that table. This sample is represented by approximately 140,000 clones; 92% of them were singletons. Approximately 3.4% of the sample rests with the top ten.

The rearranged chain carries TRBV2 and TRBJ2-1; 9 bases in the middle match TRBD2. The clonotype originates from an adult who received the AZD1222 COVID-19 vaccine. Sequences were derived from peripheral blood, sampled 28 days after the second AZD1222 dose. The nucleotide sequence reads as follows: TGTGCCAGCAGTGACTTGGCTAGCGGGACCAATGAGCAGTTCTTC. This is translated as CASSDLASGTNEQFF.